This TCR beta chain came from a study of T cell responses to AZD1222 COVID-19 vaccine. Study-level findings and limits: Clonal diversity was possibly underestimated, and the donors were mostly white British, with more females.

As to this clone: The antigen is not known.

The protocol was immunoSEQ multiplex PCR, while the TCRdb copy is restricted to in-frame clones and leaves out a portion. This table has around 100,000 clones, 65% to 90% appearing once. Germline CDR1 and CDR2: MNHEY and SVGAGI. The CDR3 sequence is 14 residues long. Trimming took off 4 bases at V and 9 bases at J, with 13 bases between the two ends. The sequencing used peripheral blood, collected on day 0 of AZD1222 vaccination. This chain uses TRBV6-5 with TRBJ1-6; D not resolved. This receptor was obtained from an adult in good health. The CDR3 spells CASSLGLGGSPLHF. CDR3 nucleotide sequence: TGTGCCAGCAGTTTGGGTCTGGGAGGTTCACCCCTCCACTTT.